The 9 T cell receptor beta chains presented below share a single source sample, sequenced in a study of T cells in Graves' hyperthyroidism and ophthalmopathy. Amplified regions were TCR beta CDR3 sequences from RNA transcripts. The HTBI primer set served for first-round RT-PCR of the TCR CDR3. TCRdb ran MiXCR on the multiplex PCR reads and lists one entry per CDR3 protein. Among fewer than 600,000 distinct CDR3 sequences listed, 13% to 15% were seen once. Sequences were obtained from blood. These receptor sequences come from a woman between 40 and 50 years old with Graves' hyperthyroidism.

The chain employs TRBV27 and TRBJ2-7; no clear D gene. This CDR3 region has 15 residues. V lost 6 bases, J lost 2 bases, and 17 bases lay in between. In germline, CDR1 is MNHEY, CDR2 SMNVEV (reference sequence). This CDR3 reads CASSPGTVKAYEQYF. CDR3 sequence (DNA): TGTGCCAGCAGCCCCGGAACAGTTAAGGCCTACGAGCAGTACTTC.

This clonotype was detected ten times or more. This chain links TRBV20-1 with TRBJ2-1, with D perhaps assigned TRBD1 or TRBD2 (7 bases each). The germline CDR1 and CDR2 sequences are DFQATT and SNEGSKA (reference sequence). V was cut by 5 bases and J by 7 bases, with 21 bases left in between. CDR3 length: 15 amino acids. CDR3 loop: CSASRGGGKYNEQFF. CDR3 in DNA: TGCAGTGCTTCCAGGGGGGGCGGGAAGTATAATGAGCAGTTCTTC.

This clonotype was found many times. This chain links TRBV5-1 with TRBJ1-3; D possibly corresponds to TRBD1 (6 bases). The CDR3 covers 15 residues. The V gene's germline CDR1 is SGHRS and CDR2 YFSETQ. Trimming removed 0 bases from V and 4 bases from J, with 11 bases in between. The CDR3 loop is CASSLDVRGGNTIYF. In DNA form, the CDR3 reads TGCGCCAGCAGCTTGGATGTCAGGGGAGGAAACACCATATATTTT.

This clonotype turned up a few times. The V and J genes are TRBV6-1 and TRBJ1-1; maybe TRBD1 (6 bases). Trimming took off 8 bases at V and 1 base at J, with 11 bases between the two ends. The CDR3 runs to 13 residues. Germline lookup yields CDR1 MNHNS and CDR2 SASEGT. The CDR3 region is CASVGTQNTEAFF. In DNA form, the CDR3 reads TGTGCCAGCGTCGGGACACAGAACACTGAAGCTTTCTTT.

This clonotype was observed many times. This sequence joins TRBV20-1 and TRBJ2-1; the match to TRBD1 covers 7 bases. The CDR3 consists of 15 residues. The ends lost 2 bases at V and 5 bases at J; junction bases unmatched: 9. Germline lookup yields CDR1 DFQATT and CDR2 SNEGSKA (reference sequence). The CDR3 spells CSARPDRARDNEQFF. CDR3 nucleotide sequence: TGCAGTGCTAGACCCGACAGGGCCCGCGACAATGAGCAGTTCTTC.

This clonotype was seen many times. The CDR3 spells CASSLGESYEQYF. The CDR3 coding sequence is TGTGCCAGCAGTTTAGGAGAGTCCTACGAGCAGTACTTC. The rearrangement uses TRBV27 and TRBJ2-7; D not resolved. The germline V gene encodes CDR1 MNHEY and CDR2 SMNVEV (reference sequence). V was clipped by 2 bases and J by 1 base, with 6 bases between them. The CDR3 length is 13 residues.

This clonotype was detected many times. The chain combines TRBV3-1 with TRBJ2-3; no clear D gene. Trimming took off 1 base at V and 5 bases at J, with 4 bases between the two ends. CDR3 size: 12 residues. Germline V lookup: CDR1 LGHDT, CDR2 YNNKEL (reference sequence). This CDR3 reads CASSQVEDTQYF. The CDR3 DNA is TGTGCCAGCAGCCAAGTGGAAGATACGCAGTATTTT.

This clonotype came up a few times. The V and J genes are TRBV6-2 or TRBV6-3 and TRBJ2-1; D is undetermined. V was trimmed by 3 bases and J by 6 bases, leaving 12 bases between them. The CDR3 extends over 14 amino acids. Germline V gene sequence: CDR1 MNHEY, CDR2 SVGEGT. The DNA of the CDR3 is TGTGCCAGCAGTTATTTGGGTGTTGGCAATGAGCAGTTCTTC. The encoded protein is CASSYLGVGNEQFF.

The chain links TRBV24-1 to TRBJ2-4; D is ambiguous. V lost 3 bases and J lost 9, with 11 bases in between. Germline loops: CDR1 KGHDR, CDR2 SFDVKD. The CDR3 runs 13 residues. CDR3 DNA sequence: TGTGCCACCAGTGATCAACGGGTCGGCATTCAGTACTTC. This codes for CATSDQRVGIQYF.